The rows below give T cell receptor beta chains drawn from one sample of a study of cytomegalovirus exposure and HLA in healthy donors. The table came from immunoSEQ multiplex PCR; TCRdb's copy has only in-frame clones and leaves some out. The sample shows 50,000 to 70,000 clones, 95% of them seen only once. The sample was PBMCs. All receptors derive from a woman between 18 and 30 years old in good health and CMV-seropositive. CDR3s include the opening cysteine and the closing phenylalanine or tryptophan. A D gene is named only where the DNA matches it firmly. Clone size is given for some rows only: seen once, a few or many times, or a class if the clone is expanded.

j_gene: TRBJ1-2
abundance: .
v_gene: TRBV5-4
d_gene: .
len: 13
CDR3aa: CASSFQGLGGYTF
CDR3nt: TGTGCCAGCAGCTTTCAGGGTCTGGGGGGCTACACCTTC

j_gene: TRBJ2-7
abundance: .
v_gene: TRBV4-1
d_gene: .
len: 16
CDR3aa: CASSQDAGAAAYEQYF
CDR3nt: TGCGCCAGCAGCCAAGACGCGGGGGCCGCGGCCTACGAGCAGTACTTC

j_gene: TRBJ2-1
abundance: .
v_gene: TRBV2
d_gene: TRBD2
len: 14
CDR3aa: CANGGGSSYNEQFF
CDR3nt: TGTGCCAACGGGGGGGGAAGCTCCTACAATGAGCAGTTCTTC

j_gene: TRBJ2-3
abundance: .
v_gene: TRBV28
d_gene: TRBD2
len: 15
CDR3aa: CASSISSGSADTQYF
CDR3nt: TGTGCCAGCAGCATATCTAGCGGGAGTGCAGATACGCAGTATTTT

j_gene: TRBJ2-1
abundance: .
v_gene: TRBV6-5
d_gene: TRBD2
len: 14
CDR3aa: CASRILAGDSEQFF
CDR3nt: TGTGCCAGCAGAATTCTAGCGGGCGACAGCGAGCAGTTCTTC

j_gene: TRBJ2-7
abundance: .
v_gene: TRBV11-2
d_gene: TRBD1
len: 13
CDR3aa: CASSPGQSYEQYF
CDR3nt: TGTGCCAGCAGCCCGGGACAGTCCTACGAGCAGTACTTC

j_gene: TRBJ2-7
abundance: .
v_gene: TRBV30
d_gene: .
len: 14
CDR3aa: CAWSVGGRAYEQYF
CDR3nt: TGTGCCTGGAGTGTCGGAGGGAGAGCCTACGAGCAGTACTTC

j_gene: TRBJ1-2
abundance: .
v_gene: TRBV18
d_gene: .
len: 16
CDR3aa: CASSPPVRPRWYGYTF
CDR3nt: TGTGCCAGCTCACCACCGGTCAGGCCCAGGTGGTATGGCTACACCTTC

j_gene: TRBJ1-2
abundance: .
v_gene: TRBV23-1
d_gene: .
len: 17
CDR3aa: CASNALADTDSNYGYTF
CDR3nt: TGCGCCAGCAATGCTCTAGCGGACACGGACAGTAACTATGGCTACACCTTC

j_gene: TRBJ2-5
abundance: .
v_gene: TRBV28
d_gene: TRBD1
len: 14
CDR3aa: CASRQNRGGETQYF
CDR3nt: TGTGCCAGCAGACAAAACAGGGGTGGAGAGACCCAGTACTTC

j_gene: TRBJ2-3
abundance: once
v_gene: TRBV2
d_gene: TRBD2
len: 17
CDR3aa: CASSEVGLAGSTDTQYF
CDR3nt: TGTGCCAGCAGTGAAGTGGGTCTAGCGGGAAGCACAGATACGCAGTATTTT

j_gene: TRBJ1-2
abundance: .
v_gene: TRBV6-1
d_gene: TRBD1
len: 15
CDR3aa: CASSALLGTGAGYTF
CDR3nt: TGTGCCAGCAGTGCTCTGTTAGGGACAGGGGCTGGCTACACCTTC

j_gene: TRBJ1-2
abundance: .
v_gene: TRBV6-1
d_gene: .
len: 15
CDR3aa: CASSEGPGIIYGYTF
CDR3nt: TGTGCCAGCAGTGAAGGTCCAGGGATTATCTATGGCTACACCTTC

j_gene: TRBJ1-3
abundance: .
v_gene: TRBV5-3
d_gene: .
len: 16
CDR3aa: CARSRPGGAKGNTIYF
CDR3nt: TGTGCCAGAAGCCGACCGGGGGGCGCGAAGGGAAACACCATATATTTT

j_gene: TRBJ2-2
abundance: .
v_gene: TRBV19
d_gene: .
len: 15
CDR3aa: CASSISNPYTGELFF
CDR3nt: TGTGCCAGTAGTATTAGCAACCCCTACACCGGGGAGCTGTTTTTT

j_gene: TRBJ1-5
abundance: .
v_gene: TRBV7-8
d_gene: .
len: 14
CDR3aa: CASSLGAFGQPQHF
CDR3nt: TGTGCCAGCAGCTTAGGGGCATTCGGTCAGCCCCAGCATTTT

j_gene: TRBJ1-1
abundance: .
v_gene: TRBV19
d_gene: TRBD1
len: 13
CDR3aa: CASSSSGGLAAFF
CDR3nt: TGTGCCAGTAGTAGTTCAGGGGGCTTGGCAGCTTTCTTT

j_gene: TRBJ1-5
abundance: .
v_gene: TRBV2
d_gene: .
len: 16
CDR3aa: CASSGKGQRDNQPQHF
CDR3nt: TGTGCCAGCAGTGGGAAAGGACAGAGAGATAATCAGCCCCAGCATTTT

j_gene: TRBJ2-5
abundance: .
v_gene: TRBV7-7
d_gene: TRBD1
len: 15
CDR3aa: CASSIPGQGQETQYF
CDR3nt: TGTGCTAGCAGCATACCGGGACAGGGACAAGAGACCCAGTACTTC

j_gene: TRBJ2-1
abundance: .
v_gene: TRBV4-1
d_gene: TRBD2
len: 20
CDR3aa: CASSSSPSSGTLASLNEQFF
CDR3nt: TGCGCCAGCAGCTCATCACCCTCTAGCGGGACTCTCGCCTCATTAAATGAGCAGTTCTTC

j_gene: TRBJ1-1
abundance: once
v_gene: TRBV18
d_gene: TRBD1
len: 20
CDR3aa: CASSPVHSGGDLWLGTEAFF
CDR3nt: TGTGCCAGCTCACCGGTTCACTCAGGGGGCGACCTATGGTTGGGCACTGAAGCTTTCTTT

j_gene: TRBJ1-5
abundance: .
v_gene: TRBV6-1
d_gene: .
len: 17
CDR3aa: CASSEAYRDYSNQPQHF
CDR3nt: TGTGCCAGCAGTGAAGCTTACAGGGATTATAGCAATCAGCCCCAGCATTTT

j_gene: TRBJ2-3
abundance: few
v_gene: TRBV14
d_gene: TRBD1
len: 15
CDR3aa: CASTRDRDPTDTQYF
CDR3nt: TGTGCCAGCACCCGGGACAGGGATCCCACAGATACGCAGTATTTT

j_gene: TRBJ1-1
abundance: .
v_gene: TRBV6-1
d_gene: .
len: 13
CDR3aa: CASSVQSNTEAFF
CDR3nt: TGTGCCAGCAGTGTACAGTCGAACACTGAAGCTTTCTTT

j_gene: TRBJ2-5
abundance: .
v_gene: TRBV7-7
d_gene: .
len: 14
CDR3aa: CASSLARQQETQYF
CDR3nt: TGTGCTAGCAGCTTAGCGAGACAGCAAGAGACCCAGTACTTC

j_gene: TRBJ2-7
abundance: .
v_gene: TRBV11-2
d_gene: TRBD1
len: 16
CDR3aa: CASSAPGQGVGYEQYF
CDR3nt: TGTGCCAGCAGCGCCCCCGGGCAGGGGGTTGGTTACGAGCAGTACTTC

j_gene: TRBJ2-1
abundance: .
v_gene: TRBV9
d_gene: .
len: 15
CDR3aa: CASSAVEAGRPEQFF
CDR3nt: TGTGCCAGCAGCGCCGTGGAAGCGGGTCGGCCTGAGCAGTTCTTC

j_gene: TRBJ1-2
abundance: .
v_gene: TRBV19
d_gene: TRBD1
len: 13
CDR3aa: CASTPQGFGGYTF
CDR3nt: TGTGCCAGCACCCCACAGGGGTTCGGCGGCTACACCTTC

j_gene: TRBJ2-3
abundance: .
v_gene: TRBV11-3
d_gene: .
len: 15
CDR3aa: CASSLGRTYTDTQYF
CDR3nt: TGTGCCAGCAGCTTAGGACGGACATATACAGATACGCAGTATTTT

j_gene: TRBJ2-2
abundance: .
v_gene: TRBV5-1
d_gene: TRBD1
len: 14
CDR3aa: CASSLTGDTGELFF
CDR3nt: TGCGCCAGCAGCCTAACAGGGGACACCGGGGAGCTGTTTTTT

j_gene: TRBJ2-5
abundance: .
v_gene: TRBV11-1
d_gene: .
len: 16
CDR3aa: CASSLAPTGDQETQYF
CDR3nt: TGTGCCAGCAGCTTAGCCCCGACAGGAGACCAAGAGACCCAGTACTTC

j_gene: TRBJ1-4
abundance: .
v_gene: TRBV28
d_gene: TRBD1
len: 14
CDR3aa: CASSFDRGQEKLFF
CDR3nt: TGTGCCAGCAGTTTTGACAGGGGGCAGGAAAAACTGTTTTTT

j_gene: TRBJ1-1
abundance: .
v_gene: TRBV28
d_gene: .
len: 15
CDR3aa: CASSLADQENTEAFF
CDR3nt: TGTGCCAGCAGTTTAGCCGATCAGGAGAACACTGAAGCTTTCTTT

j_gene: TRBJ1-1
abundance: .
v_gene: TRBV5-1
d_gene: TRBD1
len: 18
CDR3aa: CASSHFPGQGARLTEAFF
CDR3nt: TGCGCCAGCAGCCACTTTCCGGGACAGGGGGCGAGGCTCACTGAAGCTTTCTTT

j_gene: TRBJ2-7
abundance: .
v_gene: TRBV9
d_gene: .
len: 14
CDR3aa: CASSVAQTTYEQYF
CDR3nt: TGTGCCAGCAGCGTAGCTCAGACTACCTACGAGCAGTACTTC

j_gene: TRBJ2-1
abundance: .
v_gene: TRBV11-3
d_gene: TRBD2
len: 14
CDR3aa: CASSSSRAGGQVFF
CDR3nt: TGTGCCAGCAGCTCCTCCCGGGCGGGAGGGCAAGTATTCTTC

j_gene: TRBJ1-1
abundance: .
v_gene: TRBV7-8
d_gene: TRBD1
len: 17
CDR3aa: CASSRIRDRGPNTEAFF
CDR3nt: TGTGCCAGCAGTCGTATCCGGGACAGGGGGCCCAACACTGAAGCTTTCTTT

j_gene: TRBJ2-3
abundance: .
v_gene: TRBV5-4
d_gene: TRBD2
len: 14
CDR3aa: CASSPGLVVDTQYF
CDR3nt: TGTGCCAGCAGCCCTGGACTAGTGGTAGATACGCAGTATTTT

j_gene: TRBJ1-2
abundance: .
v_gene: TRBV9
d_gene: .
len: 14
CDR3aa: CASSAVDGGSGYTF
CDR3nt: TGTGCCAGCAGCGCCGTCGACGGGGGATCTGGCTACACCTTC

j_gene: TRBJ2-7
abundance: .
v_gene: TRBV28
d_gene: .
len: 12
CDR3aa: CASSGEAYEQYF
CDR3nt: TGTGCCAGCAGTGGGGAGGCCTACGAGCAGTACTTC

j_gene: TRBJ1-3
abundance: once
v_gene: TRBV19
d_gene: TRBD1
len: 15
CDR3aa: CASSRDRESGNTIYF
CDR3nt: TGTGCCAGTTCCCGGGACAGGGAATCTGGAAACACCATATATTTT

j_gene: TRBJ2-7
abundance: .
v_gene: TRBV7-8
d_gene: TRBD2
len: 15
CDR3aa: CASSYRLAQSYEQYF
CDR3nt: TGTGCCAGCAGCTACCGACTAGCACAATCCTACGAGCAGTACTTC

j_gene: TRBJ1-5
abundance: .
v_gene: TRBV10-1
d_gene: TRBD1
len: 17
CDR3aa: CASSRPGTGLHNQPQHF
CDR3nt: TGCGCCAGCAGTCGACCCGGGACAGGGCTACACAATCAGCCCCAGCATTTT

j_gene: TRBJ2-1
abundance: .
v_gene: TRBV5-8
d_gene: TRBD2
len: 15
CDR3aa: CASSLGLAGFDEQFF
CDR3nt: TGTGCCAGCAGCCTGGGACTAGCGGGATTCGATGAGCAGTTCTTC

j_gene: TRBJ2-1
abundance: .
v_gene: TRBV7-2
d_gene: TRBD2
len: 16
CDR3aa: CASSLAGLVVYNEQFF
CDR3nt: TGTGCCAGCAGCTTAGCCGGACTAGTCGTTTACAATGAGCAGTTCTTC

j_gene: TRBJ2-5
abundance: .
v_gene: TRBV7-9
d_gene: .
len: 15
CDR3aa: CASSAYPQGQETQYF
CDR3nt: TGTGCCAGCAGCGCTTACCCACAGGGTCAAGAGACCCAGTACTTC

j_gene: TRBJ2-7
abundance: .
v_gene: TRBV18
d_gene: .
len: 13
CDR3aa: CASSREQGIEQYF
CDR3nt: TGTGCCAGCTCACGGGAACAGGGCATTGAACAGTACTTC

j_gene: TRBJ2-3
abundance: .
v_gene: TRBV9
d_gene: TRBD1
len: 14
CDR3aa: CASSDGQGWDTQYF
CDR3nt: TGTGCCAGCAGTGATGGACAGGGATGGGATACGCAGTATTTT

j_gene: TRBJ2-2
abundance: once
v_gene: TRBV18
d_gene: TRBD1
len: 17
CDR3aa: CASSPPEGALYTGELFF
CDR3nt: TGTGCCAGCTCACCACCCGAGGGGGCCCTTTATACCGGGGAGCTGTTTTTT

j_gene: TRBJ2-1
abundance: .
v_gene: TRBV10-3
d_gene: TRBD1
len: 16
CDR3aa: CAISEATGTGGNEQFF
CDR3nt: TGTGCCATCAGTGAGGCAACCGGGACAGGGGGCAATGAGCAGTTCTTC

j_gene: TRBJ2-3
abundance: .
v_gene: TRBV7-9
d_gene: TRBD1
len: 15
CDR3aa: CASSPTGGLTDTQYF
CDR3nt: TGTGCCAGCAGCCCAACAGGGGGCTTGACAGATACGCAGTATTTT

j_gene: TRBJ2-1
abundance: .
v_gene: TRBV19
d_gene: TRBD2
len: 15
CDR3aa: CASRAQAGVRNEQFF
CDR3nt: TGTGCCAGTAGAGCCCAAGCGGGGGTACGGAATGAGCAGTTCTTC

j_gene: TRBJ2-7
abundance: .
v_gene: TRBV27
d_gene: TRBD2
len: 12
CDR3aa: CASGTSGYEQYF
CDR3nt: TGTGCCAGCGGTACTAGCGGCTACGAGCAGTACTTC

j_gene: TRBJ1-3
abundance: .
v_gene: TRBV28
d_gene: .
len: 15
CDR3aa: CASSLLSINGNTIYF
CDR3nt: TGTGCCAGCAGTTTACTATCAATAAATGGAAACACCATATATTTT

j_gene: TRBJ1-5
abundance: .
v_gene: TRBV19
d_gene: .
len: 16
CDR3aa: CASSIVIHSYNQPQHF
CDR3nt: TGTGCCAGTAGTATTGTCATACACAGTTACAATCAGCCCCAGCATTTT

j_gene: TRBJ2-1
abundance: .
v_gene: TRBV5-1
d_gene: .
len: 13
CDR3aa: CASSQEYYNEQFF
CDR3nt: TGCGCCAGCAGCCAGGAATATTACAATGAGCAGTTCTTC